This T cell receptor (beta chain) was sequenced in a study of blood T cell repertoires in COVID-19. In the study overall: Whether acute or convalescent, the COVID-19 samples came from the United States, Italy and Spain. Sources were T cells, B-cell-depleted T cells, or PBMCs; the material itself was cDNA or gDNA.

Per the original data handling: By means of reference gene primer amplification, nucleated cell counts were estimated. Data came from immunoSEQ multiplex PCR; TCRdb stores just in-frame clones and leaves some out. V and J calls and clone size follow that table, whereas D and trimming were derived from the DNA. In the table there are approximately 280,000 clones, roughly 85% of which are singletons. Sequenced input: peripheral blood. The sequence came from a man aged 50-60 years with active or convalescent COVID-19.

The CDR3 DNA reads as TGTGCCAGTAGTAGACTTCCGGGACAGGGGACGGAAAAGAACTATGGCTACACCTTC. Encoded protein: CASSRLPGQGTEKNYGYTF. The gene calls are TRBV19 and TRBJ1-2, with 10 bases identical to TRBD1. CDR3 length equals 19 residues. Trimming cost V 4 bases and J 2 bases; bases outside gene matches: 16. The germline CDR1 and CDR2 sequences are LNHDA and SQIVND (reference sequence).